The 30 T cell receptor beta chains below all came from one sample that was sequenced in a study of cytomegalovirus exposure and HLA in healthy donors. PCR amplification relied on 60 Vbeta primers (plus 13 Jbeta primers). The table came from immunoSEQ multiplex PCR; TCRdb's copy has only in-frame clones and leaves some out. The table records about 170,000 clones, 70% to 80% of them present only once. What was sequenced was PBMCs. The source is a woman aged 25 to 39 in good health and CMV-seropositive.

The V and J genes are TRBV10-3 and TRBJ1-1, with TRBD1 matching over 7 bases. This CDR3 contains 16 residues. J was trimmed by 0 bases and V by 4 bases; bases with no gene match: 8. The germline V gene has CDR1 ENHRY and CDR2 SYGVKD. The CDR3 coding sequence is TGTGCCATCAGTGCCAATCTACAGGGGCTGAACACTGAAGCTTTCTTT. Protein sequence: CAISANLQGLNTEAFF.

The chain combines TRBV6-1 with TRBJ1-1; no firm D call. V lost 6 bases, J lost 2 bases, and 16 bases lay in between. Germline V gene sequence: CDR1 MNHNS, CDR2 SASEGT. This CDR3 contains 15 residues. In DNA form, the CDR3 reads TGTGCCAGCAGCCTCTTTTGGGGAGAAAACACTGAAGCTTTCTTT. Translated: CASSLFWGENTEAFF.

This chain joins TRBV7-9 and TRBJ2-2, with 9 positions matching TRBD2. V gave up 5 bases and J gave up 8 bases; unmatched junction bases: 6. CDR3 length equals 14 residues. Germline V gene data show CDR1 as SEHNR and CDR2 as FQNEAQ (reference sequence). In DNA form, the CDR3 reads TGTGCCAGCAGCCCTGGGACTAGCCCGGGGGAGCTGTTTTTT. Protein sequence: CASSPGTSPGELFF.

The chain is built from TRBV7-9 and TRBJ2-5; TRBD2 matches at 9 bases. V shed 4 bases and J 3 bases; nucleotides not matched to a gene: 9. The CDR3 length is 16 residues. Germline lookup yields CDR1 SEHNR and CDR2 FQNEAQ (reference sequence). CDR3: CASSYVASGAKETQYF. As DNA, the CDR3 is TGTGCCAGCAGCTATGTGGCTAGCGGGGCTAAAGAGACCCAGTACTTC.

The CDR3 nucleotides read TGTGCCAGCAGCCAATCGCCAGGGTCAATCTACAATGAGCAGTTCTTC. It yields the protein CASSQSPGSIYNEQFF. V is TRBV16 and J is TRBJ2-1; tentatively, D is TRBD1 (5 bases). The germline V and J ends were trimmed by 0 bases and 3 bases, with 12 bases remaining between them. Germline loops: CDR1 KGHSY, CDR2 FQNENV. The CDR3 runs 16 residues. The variable domain in full, completed from reference TRBV16 and TRBJ2-1, reads GEEVAQTPKHLVRGEGQKAKLYCAPIKGHSYVFWYQQVLKNEFKFLISFQNENVFDETGMPKERFSAKCLPNSPCSLEIQATKLEDSAVYFCASSQSPGSIYNEQFFGPGTRLTVL.

The V and J genes are TRBV11-2 and TRBJ2-4; D remains ambiguous. Trimming pared 4 bases from V and 0 bases from J, leaving 13 bases between. CDR1 and CDR2 (germline): SGHAT, FQNNGV. The CDR3 consists of 16 residues. CDR3 loop: CASSSLTDLAKNIQYF. The CDR3 bases are TGTGCCAGCAGCTCGCTTACAGATTTAGCCAAAAACATTCAGTACTTC.

The count of this clone is one. The CDR3 region is CASSVLPSSYEQYF. The DNA for the CDR3 is TGTGCCAGCAGCGTACTTCCCAGTTCCTACGAGCAGTACTTC. V is TRBV9 and J is TRBJ2-7; D not resolved. Germline CDR1 and CDR2: SGDLS and YYNGEE. Trimming removed 1 base at V and 1 base at J, with 9 bases between. This CDR3 region has 14 residues.

This chain joins TRBV5-1 and TRBJ2-1; possibly TRBD1 for D (9 bases). The CDR3 loop spans 19 amino acids. V lost 5 bases, J lost 2 bases, and 26 bases lay in between. Germline V gene lookup returns CDR1 SGHRS and CDR2 YFSETQ. The CDR3 loop is CASSRTGVLSGGTYNEQFF. CDR3 nucleotide sequence: TGCGCCAGCAGTAGGACAGGGGTCCTCAGCGGGGGAACCTACAATGAGCAGTTCTTC.

The rearrangement uses TRBV27 and TRBJ2-7; no definite D call. Between the trimmed V and J ends, which lost 11 bases and 4 bases, there was a span of 3 bases. The germline V gene has CDR1 MNHEY and CDR2 SMNVEV (reference sequence). The CDR3 is made up of 8 amino acids. The CDR3 DNA reads TGTGCCGCGTACGAGCAGTACTTC. Translated, it gives CAAYEQYF.

The chain combines TRBV5-6 with TRBJ2-7, with 9 nucleotides matching TRBD1. The V gene's germline CDR1 is SGHDT and CDR2 YYEEEE. The CDR3 covers 16 residues. V trimming: 0 bases; J trimming: 5 bases; junction bases outside the gene matches: 9. The CDR3 region has the DNA TGTGCCAGCAGCTTGGTATCGGACAGGGGAACCCACGAGCAGTACTTC. This sequence encodes CASSLVSDRGTHEQYF.

On this clone itself: This CDR3 is also generated by other DNA sequences in the sample. The gene calls are TRBV2 and TRBJ1-2; tentative D call: TRBD1 (5 bases). The CDR3 has 15 amino acids. Germline-derived CDR1 and CDR2 are SNHLY and FYNNEI. The V gene lost 5 bases and the J gene lost 2 bases, with 15 bases spanning the gap. CDR3 DNA: TGTGCCAGCAGTACGGACACTATAGCCAACTATGGCTACACCTTC. Protein sequence: CASSTDTIANYGYTF. Variable domain in full (rest from reference TRBV2 and TRBJ1-2): EPEVTQTPSHQVTQMGQEVILRCVPISNHLYFYWYRQILGQKVEFLVSFYNNEISEKSEIFDDQFSVERPDGSNFTLKIRSTKLEDSAMYFCASSTDTIANYGYTFGSGTRLTVV.

The sample holds a few counts of this clone. The chain combines TRBV4-3 with TRBJ2-2; 11 nucleotides match TRBD1. Unmatched junction bases numbered 8, after V lost 1 base and J lost 7 bases. The CDR3 covers 17 residues. Germline V gene lookup returns CDR1 LGHNA and CDR2 YSLEER. The CDR3 nucleotides are TGCGCCAGCAGCCAAGGGGGACAGGGGGACTTGATCGGGGAGCTGTTTTTT. Translating it yields CASSQGGQGDLIGELFF.

The J gene is TRBJ2-7, the V gene TRBV5-1, with D perhaps matching TRBD2 (6 bases). Germline loops: CDR1 SGHRS, CDR2 YFSETQ. V was cut by 4 bases and J by 3 bases, with 17 bases left in between. The CDR3 contains 15 residues. CDR3 protein: CASSNLVSGDYEQYF. CDR3 bases: TGCGCCAGCAGCAACTTGGTGTCGGGGGACTACGAGCAGTACTTC.

The chain employs TRBV11-3 and TRBJ2-2; perhaps TRBD1 as D (7 bases). The CDR3 is 14 residues long. Between the trimmed V and J ends, which lost 5 bases and 5 bases, there was a span of 12 bases. From germline, CDR1 is SGHNT and CDR2 YENEEA. CDR3 in amino acids: CASSQGGMTGELFF. The DNA for the CDR3 is TGTGCCAGCAGCCAGGGGGGAATGACCGGGGAGCTGTTTTTT.

The chain is built from TRBV5-4 and TRBJ2-3, with 12 bases lining up with TRBD2. Germline trimming cut 0 bases from V and 2 bases from J; bases unmatched to any gene: 10. This CDR3 has 19 amino acids. The V gene's germline CDR1 is SGHNT and CDR2 YYREEE (reference sequence). The CDR3 DNA sequence: TGTGCCAGCAGCTTGGCCCGGCTAGCGGGAGGGCATAACACAGATACGCAGTATTTT. Its protein is CASSLARLAGGHNTDTQYF.

This rearrangement joins TRBV5-4 to TRBJ1-3, with D tentatively TRBD1 (5 bases). The germline gives CDR1 SGHNT, CDR2 YYREEE (reference sequence). The CDR3 contains 16 residues. Trimming left V 0 bases short and J 3 bases short, with 13 bases between. The CDR3 spells CASSLDRGSGGNTIYF. The CDR3 DNA sequence: TGTGCCAGCAGCTTGGATCGGGGGAGTGGTGGAAACACCATATATTTT. The full variable domain, completed using reference TRBV5-4 and TRBJ1-3, is ETGVTQSPTHLIKTRGQQVTLRCSSQSGHNTVSWYQQALGQGPQFIFQYYREEENGRGNFPPRFSGLQFPNYSSELNVNALELDDSALYLCASSLDRGSGGNTIYFGEGSWLTVV.

The rearrangement joins TRBV13 to TRBJ1-2; 12 positions agree with TRBD1. The V gene's germline CDR1 is PRHDT and CDR2 FYEKMQ (reference sequence). Losses at the gene ends were 5 bases for V and 1 base for J; bases not matched to a gene: 8. There are 17 residues in the CDR3. The CDR3 is CASSPWDRGQDNYGYTF. The CDR3 DNA sequence: TGTGCCAGCAGCCCTTGGGACAGGGGGCAGGATAACTATGGCTACACCTTC. Filled out from reference TRBV13 and TRBJ1-2, the complete variable domain reads AAGVIQSPRHLIKEKRETATLKCYPIPRHDTVYWYQQGPGQDPQFLISFYEKMQSDKGSIPDRFSAQQFSDYHSELNMSSLELGDSALYFCASSPWDRGQDNYGYTFGSGTRLTVV.

The rearrangement links TRBV18 to TRBJ1-1; D gene ambiguous. CDR3 size: 14 residues. V lost 2 bases and J lost 0, with 7 bases in between. CDR1 and CDR2 from the germline V gene are KGHSH and LQKENI. In DNA, the CDR3 is TGTGCCAGCTCACCAGTTACAGTGAACACTGAAGCTTTCTTT. It specifies CASSPVTVNTEAFF.

The chain combines TRBV27 with TRBJ1-2, with 8 bases matching TRBD1. There are 13 residues in the CDR3. J gave up 6 bases and V 6 bases, and 6 bases lay outside the gene matches. Per the germline V gene, CDR1 is MNHEY and CDR2 is SMNVEV (reference sequence). DNA of the CDR3: TGTGCCAGCAGATCTACAGGGGGTGATGGCTACACCTTC. Translation: CASRSTGGDGYTF.

This clone was detected only a few times. This chain joins TRBV5-4 and TRBJ2-1; D uncertain. V gave up 4 bases and J gave up 0 bases, with 11 bases separating them. The CDR3 is 15 residues long. The germline gives CDR1 SGHNT, CDR2 YYREEE (reference sequence). The CDR3 DNA sequence: TGTGCCAGCAGCCTCGAGGCGAACTCCTACAATGAGCAGTTCTTC. Translation: CASSLEANSYNEQFF.

The sample holds a few counts of this clone. The chain carries TRBV4-3 and TRBJ1-3; no clear D gene. The CDR3 is 15 amino acids. Germline CDR1 LGHNA, CDR2 YSLEER. With 0 bases removed from V and 0 bases from J, the gap between germline ends came to 6 bases. CDR3 in amino acids: CASSQDPNSGNTIYF. The CDR3 region has the DNA TGCGCCAGCAGCCAAGATCCCAACTCTGGAAACACCATATATTTT.

V and J are TRBV7-9 and TRBJ1-2; 7 bases are shared with TRBD1. This CDR3 comprises 15 residues. The trim removed 3 bases at V and 3 bases at J, leaving 7 bases unmatched. Per germline, CDR1 SEHNR and CDR2 FQNEAQ (reference sequence). Here the CDR3 reads CASSFIVQGDYGYTF. The DNA of the CDR3 is TGTGCCAGCAGCTTCATCGTGCAGGGGGACTATGGCTACACCTTC.

The genes are TRBV5-4 and TRBJ2-3, with D possibly being TRBD1 (6 bases). The ends were cut back, 3 bases at V and 4 bases at J, with 12 bases in the middle. Germline V gene sequence: CDR1 SGHNT, CDR2 YYREEE (reference sequence). The CDR3 spans 14 residues. The CDR3 loop reads CASSSKDSSDTQYF. CDR3 nucleotides: TGTGCCAGCAGCTCGAAGGACAGTTCAGATACGCAGTATTTT. The complete variable domain, with remaining parts taken from reference TRBV5-4 and TRBJ2-3, reads ETGVTQSPTHLIKTRGQQVTLRCSSQSGHNTVSWYQQALGQGPQFIFQYYREEENGRGNFPPRFSGLQFPNYSSELNVNALELDDSALYLCASSSKDSSDTQYFGPGTRLTVL.

This chain links TRBV2 with TRBJ2-2, with 7 bases lining up with TRBD2. The CDR3 spans 15 residues. Trimming took 3 bases from V and 4 from J; bases not matched to a gene: 5. Germline lookup yields CDR1 SNHLY and CDR2 FYNNEI. The CDR3, as DNA: TGTGCCAGCAGTGAGAGGACTAGGGGCACCGGGGAGCTGTTTTTT. Translated: CASSERTRGTGELFF.

This chain joins TRBV5-6 and TRBJ2-1, with 7 nucleotides matching TRBD2. With 4 bases clipped from V and 9 bases from J, the junction kept 16 bases outside the gene matches. CDR1 is SGHDT, CDR2 YYEEEE, per germline. The CDR3 totals 16 residues. The CDR3 bases are TGTGCCAGCAGCCCCTGGACTAGGCCCCTGGGGGGTGAGCAGTTCTTC. Encoded protein: CASSPWTRPLGGEQFF.

V gene TRBV5-1 combines with J gene TRBJ2-3, with TRBD1 matching 7 bases. This CDR3 region has 13 residues. Germline V gene data show CDR1 as SGHRS and CDR2 as YFSETQ. The trim removed 5 bases at V and 0 bases at J, leaving 0 bases unmatched. The CDR3: CASRGQSTDTQYF. CDR3 in DNA: TGCGCCAGCAGGGGACAGAGCACAGATACGCAGTATTTT.

The CDR3 nucleotides read TGTGCCAGCAGAGCCCCGGGACAGGGGGATGAAAAACTGTTTTTT. It encodes CASRAPGQGDEKLFF. V is TRBV4-2 and J is TRBJ1-4; TRBD1 matches at 11 bases. Germline V lookup: CDR1 LGHNA, CDR2 YNFKEQ. The J segment lost 6 bases and the V segment lost 6 bases, leaving 6 bases of the junction unmatched. The CDR3 loop spans 15 amino acids.

The chain is built from TRBV5-1 and TRBJ1-6; possibly TRBD1 for D (6 bases). Per the germline V gene, CDR1 is SGHRS and CDR2 is YFSETQ. V was trimmed by 0 bases and J by 6 bases, leaving 19 bases between them. The CDR3 covers 18 residues. The chain's CDR3 is CASSLAPGGALSNSPLHF. The CDR3 DNA reads as TGCGCCAGCAGCTTGGCCCCTGGGGGGGCGCTCAGTAATTCACCCCTCCACTTT. Looking up the rest from reference TRBV5-1 and TRBJ1-6 gives the full variable domain: KAGVTQTPRYLIKTRGQQVTLSCSPISGHRSVSWYQQTPGQGLQFLFEYFSETQRNKGNFPGRFSGRQFSNSRSEMNVSTLELGDSALYLCASSLAPGGALSNSPLHFGNGTRLTVT.

This clone was observed a few times. The J gene is TRBJ1-1, the V gene TRBV4-3, with 7 bases fitting TRBD1. The CDR3 consists of 15 residues. With 3 bases clipped from V and 4 bases from J, the junction kept 8 bases outside the gene matches. Germline-derived CDR1 and CDR2 are LGHNA and YSLEER. CDR3 DNA: TGCGCCAGCAGCCAGGCCGGTCCAGGGGGCACTGAAGCTTTCTTT. Protein: CASSQAGPGGTEAFF.

The gene calls are TRBV4-1 and TRBJ1-4, with D possibly TRBD1 on 6 matching bases. Trimming shortened V by 1 base and J by 3 bases, and 9 bases separated the two germline ends. Looked up from germline, CDR1 is MGHRA and CDR2 is YSYEKL. This CDR3 has 15 residues. CDR3 sequence reads: CASSQGQGPNEKLFF. CDR3 in DNA: TGCGCCAGCAGCCAAGGTCAGGGGCCTAATGAAAAACTGTTTTTT.